This T cell receptor beta chain derives from a study of blood T cell repertoires in COVID-19. Trimming at V came to 5 bases and at J to 0 bases, leaving 7 bases not matched to a gene. The CDR3 runs 17 residues. Germline V gene lookup returns CDR1 SGHAT and CDR2 FQNNGV. Some clones are missing from TCRdb's copy, which holds only in-frame ones; the method was immunoSEQ multiplex PCR. The sample consists of about 250,000 clones, 65% to 85% of them appearing once. This chain joins TRBV11-2 and TRBJ1-3; 10 nucleotides align to TRBD1. Sequenced material: PBMCs or T cells enriched from blood (not recorded which). This receptor was taken from a man between 50 and 59 years old who had recovered from COVID-19. The chain's CDR3 is CASSNWDRGISGNTIYF. The CDR3 region has the DNA TGTGCCAGCAGCAATTGGGACAGGGGTATCTCTGGAAACACCATATATTTT.